Listed here is a single T cell receptor beta chain. What it recognizes is unknown. A read error may produce the germline difference seen at one junction end. The sample providers were healthy Caucasian people from Russia, aged roughly 6 to 95. The data derive from a study of blood T cells in healthy people across ages. Findings of the study overall: With age, beta diversity per million T cells declined roughly linearly, significantly by 30 to 50.

The CDR3 loop spans 15 amino acids. Germline V lookup: CDR1 KGHDR, CDR2 SFDVKD. A second PCR, run for about 7 to 11 cycles, used a sample-barcoded 5' primer plus a J-beta primer mix. One entry per CDR3 protein results from TCRdb running MiXCR on the 5' RACE reads. The table includes around 690,000 distinct CDR3 sequences, under 65% detected once. This chain joins TRBV24-1 and TRBJ2-6; 7 nucleotides align to TRBD1. This sequence was found in a man in his fifties or sixties in good health. Material: blood. The CDR3 is CATSDGTAGANVLTF. For the CDR3, the DNA is TGTGCCACCAGTGATGGGACAGCTGGGGCCAACGTCTTGACTTTC.